This T cell receptor beta chain was found in a study of blood T cell repertoires in COVID-19 (dated by TCRdb to the early 2020s). Looking at the study overall: Collaborator samples came from the United States, Italy and Spain and covered acute and convalescent phases of COVID-19. The prospective study material was composed of cDNA or gDNA derived from T cells, B-cell-depleted T cells, or PBMCs. Deeply sampled blood TCRbeta repertoires from subjects exposed to, actively infected with, or recovered from COVID-19 were included in the dataset. The repertoires were made available in a free public database intended to serve as a resource for research on the immune response to SARS-CoV-2. The samples were drawn from two sources: the first 160 participants of the ongoing ImmuneRACE study, and 1,200 or so subjects contributed by 6 global collaborators. Nearly every sample came with metadata listing a de-identified subject ID, COVID-19 status, age in years and sex. Where available, HLA class I and class II types were taken from metadata supplied by the sample provider and were not determined by assay-based typing. The paper's findings and limits, for the study overall: The quantity of clinical and demographic metadata differed by source and by participant and was supplied without curation.

The table lists this clone with a count of one. Its antigen target is currently unknown. Base-call qualities are not available, and no considerably larger clone is one nucleotide away. In the prospective study, participants were about 18 to 89 years old, resided in fewer than 25 geographic areas of the United States, and were enrolled through a virtual design. To assign participants to cohorts, the prospective study relied on clinical history that participants themselves reported in a screening survey and a study questionnaire. Recovered participants in ImmuneRACE Cohort 3 were defined as having two consecutive negative NP/OP PCR tests, clearance from a healthcare professional, or resolution of symptoms. In the prospective study, whole blood, serum and a nasopharyngeal or oropharyngeal swab were collected from each participant by mobile phlebotomists. Additional blood draws and questionnaires over an approximately two-month period could optionally be provided by prospective study participants. Before DNA extraction, prospective study blood samples were shipped either frozen or at room temperature.

Spanning cysteine to phenylalanine, the CDR3 consists of 14 amino acids. Of the read, only the CDR3 DNA is kept; its 42 bases are in frame from base 1. Taken from the germline V gene, the CDR1 and CDR2 loops are SGHRS and YFSETQ. V is reduced by 4 bases and J by 8 bases, leaving a spacing of 16 bases between them. TCRbeta CDR3 regions were amplified from genomic DNA using the immunoSEQ Assay, a bias-controlled multiplex PCR. The paper's processing steps were these. The number of nucleated cells in each sample was estimated by amplification of reference gene primers within the assay. To quantify the absolute abundance of each unique TCRbeta CDR3 rearrangement, sequence reads were collapsed and filtered. Productive Simpson clonality was computed per sample as the square root of Simpson's diversity index over productive rearrangements. What TCRdb holds here is the immuneACCESS table cut down to in-frame rearrangements. Part of the clones is not present; checked against another copy, under half of the missing clones reflect an unresolved V gene, and the others are unexplained. Clonal size and the V and J genes are those of that table, whereas D and trimming came from the DNA. Here the sample has 100,000 to 150,000 clones; 70% to 90% occur a single time. Of the sample, 2.3% falls within the top ten clones.

This TCR came from a woman between 45 and 65 years old who had recovered from COVID-19. The sequence links TRBV5-1 to TRBJ2-1; TRBD1 is perhaps the D gene, given 6 matching bases. The specimen sequenced was PBMCs or T cells enriched from blood (not recorded which). The CDR3 corresponds to CASSPRIGGYEQFF. The bases read TGCGCCAGCAGCCCCCGGATTGGGGGCTATGAGCAGTTCTTC. Reference TRBV5-1 and TRBJ2-1 genes cover what lies past the CDR3, so the full variable domain is KAGVTQTPRYLIKTRGQQVTLSCSPISGHRSVSWYQQTPGQGLQFLFEYFSETQRNKGNFPGRFSGRQFSNSRSEMNVSTLELGDSALYLCASSPRIGGYEQFFGPGTRLTVL.